The clone carrying this T cell receptor (beta chain) was counted ten times or more. Its antigen is unknown. Germline V gives CDR1 SGHTA, CDR2 FQGNSA. The CDR3 spans 15 residues. Between the trimmed V and J ends, which lost 5 bases and 0 bases, there was a span of 10 bases. This entry is derived from a study of early T cells in non-severe SARS-CoV-2 infection. Across the study: Unpaired chains resulted from sequencing bulk RNA of unsorted whole blood.

Unique molecular identifiers were attached to individual cDNA molecules. TCRdb called the 5' RACE reads again in MiXCR, with one record for every CDR3 protein. Of 50,000 or so distinct CDR3 sequences in the sample, about 5.6% are singletons; the top ten hold approximately 4.1%. Overall study findings and caveats: Anti-spike CD8 specificities were favored by VDJdb matching, whose results missed private and CD4 specificities.

This sequence was found in an adult who was a healthcare worker with PCR-confirmed SARS-CoV-2 infection or an uninfected control (not recorded which). V is TRBV7-2 and J is TRBJ1-4; D is ambiguous. The specimen was whole blood. For the CDR3, the DNA is TGTGCCAGCAGCCCACGGGGTGCAACTAATGAAAAACTGTTTTTT. As protein: CASSPRGATNEKLFF.